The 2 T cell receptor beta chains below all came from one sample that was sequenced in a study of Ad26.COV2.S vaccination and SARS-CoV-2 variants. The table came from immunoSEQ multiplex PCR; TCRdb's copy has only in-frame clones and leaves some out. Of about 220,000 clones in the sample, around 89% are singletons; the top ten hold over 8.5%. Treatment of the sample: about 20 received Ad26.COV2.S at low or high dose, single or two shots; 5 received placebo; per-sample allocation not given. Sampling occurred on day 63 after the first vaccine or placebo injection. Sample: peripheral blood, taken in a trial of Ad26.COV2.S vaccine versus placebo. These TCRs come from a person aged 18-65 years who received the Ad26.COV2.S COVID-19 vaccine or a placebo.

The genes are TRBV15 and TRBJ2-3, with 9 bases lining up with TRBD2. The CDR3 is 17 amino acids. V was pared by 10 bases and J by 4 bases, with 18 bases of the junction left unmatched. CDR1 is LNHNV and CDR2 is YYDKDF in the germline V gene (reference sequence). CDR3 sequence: CARQSWSGGPGSDTQYF. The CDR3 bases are TGTGCCAGGCAGAGTTGGAGCGGGGGGCCGGGCTCAGATACGCAGTATTTT.

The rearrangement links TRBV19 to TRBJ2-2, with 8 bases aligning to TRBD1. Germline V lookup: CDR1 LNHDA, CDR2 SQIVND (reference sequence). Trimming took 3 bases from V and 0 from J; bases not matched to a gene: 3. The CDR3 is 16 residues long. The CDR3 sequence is CASSIPGGPNTGELFF. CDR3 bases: TGTGCCAGTAGTATTCCAGGGGGCCCGAACACCGGGGAGCTGTTTTTT.